This is a list of T cell receptor beta chains from one sample in a study of vaccination and CD4 T cells after COVID-19. No antigen has been assigned to these receptors. MiXCR, run by TCRdb on the PCR reads, gives a single entry per CDR3 protein. The sample carries 28,000 or so distinct CDR3 sequences, roughly 64% recorded once. Sequenced material: CD4+ T cells from blood, cultured in vitro. These receptor sequences come from a human donor who had recovered from COVID-19. The CDR3 runs from the conserved cysteine through the conserved F or W. Each record gives: clone size, J gene, D gene, V gene, CDR3 DNA, CDR3 protein. A D gene is named only where the DNA matches it firmly. Size is omitted from some rows. Given values are once, few, many or a class for expanded clones.

clone_size: -
j_call: TRBJ1-5
d_call: -
v_call: TRBV12-3/TRBV12-4
cdr3_nt: TGTGCCAGCAGTTTACCCCGGGAAGGTAGACACAATCAGCCCCAGCATTTT
cdr3_aa: CASSLPREGRHNQPQHF

clone_size: few
j_call: TRBJ2-1
d_call: -
v_call: TRBV20-1
cdr3_nt: TGCAGTGCTATTCTGGGGAATGGGGGAGAGCAGTTCTTC
cdr3_aa: CSAILGNGGEQFF

clone_size: -
j_call: TRBJ2-7
d_call: -
v_call: TRBV6-1
cdr3_nt: TGTGCCAGCAGGCGAGAAGGCCTATACGAGCAGTACTTC
cdr3_aa: CASRREGLYEQYF

clone_size: -
j_call: TRBJ1-1
d_call: -
v_call: TRBV29-1
cdr3_nt: TGCAGCGTTGGCCCGATACCGGGACACCTGAACACTGAAGCTTTCTTT
cdr3_aa: CSVGPIPGHLNTEAFF

clone_size: few
j_call: TRBJ1-1
d_call: -
v_call: TRBV6-2/TRBV6-3
cdr3_nt: TGTGCCAGCAGTACCCTGAGGCAGAACACTGAAGCTTTCTTT
cdr3_aa: CASSTLRQNTEAFF

clone_size: -
j_call: TRBJ1-4
d_call: -
v_call: TRBV28
cdr3_nt: TGTGCCAGCGAACCTTTAGGCTTGGCTAATGAAAAACTGTTTTTT
cdr3_aa: CASEPLGLANEKLFF

clone_size: -
j_call: TRBJ2-1
d_call: TRBD2
v_call: TRBV20-1
cdr3_nt: TGCAGTGCTAGAGCGGGAGGGTACAATGAGCAGTTCTTC
cdr3_aa: CSARAGGYNEQFF

clone_size: few
j_call: TRBJ2-1
d_call: -
v_call: TRBV28
cdr3_nt: TGTGCCAGCAGCCAACAGGGGGGGAGGTCCTACAATGAGCAGTTCTTC
cdr3_aa: CASSQQGGRSYNEQFF

clone_size: -
j_call: TRBJ2-1
d_call: -
v_call: TRBV7-2
cdr3_nt: TGTGCCAGCAGCTTAGATCTAGCGCCCAATGAGCAGTTCTTC
cdr3_aa: CASSLDLAPNEQFF

clone_size: -
j_call: TRBJ2-1
d_call: TRBD2
v_call: TRBV7-8
cdr3_nt: TGTGCCAGCAGCTTCTCAATAGGAGCGGGAGGGCCAAACAATGAGCAGTTCTTC
cdr3_aa: CASSFSIGAGGPNNEQFF

clone_size: -
j_call: TRBJ1-1
d_call: -
v_call: TRBV14
cdr3_nt: TGTGCCAGCAGCCAAGCCATCTCGCGGGCTTTCTTT
cdr3_aa: CASSQAISRAFF

clone_size: few
j_call: TRBJ1-1
d_call: -
v_call: TRBV20-1
cdr3_nt: TGCAGTGCCCTAACCCCTTCGGGGACTGAAGCTTTCTTT
cdr3_aa: CSALTPSGTEAFF

clone_size: few
j_call: TRBJ1-2
d_call: TRBD1
v_call: TRBV7-8
cdr3_nt: TGTGCCAGCAGCCTAAGACAGGGGGATGCACATGGCTACACCTTC
cdr3_aa: CASSLRQGDAHGYTF

clone_size: once
j_call: TRBJ1-2
d_call: -
v_call: TRBV7-2
cdr3_nt: TGTGCCAGCAGCTTAGACGCAGTCTATGGCTACACCTTC
cdr3_aa: CASSLDAVYGYTF

clone_size: -
j_call: TRBJ2-3
d_call: TRBD2
v_call: TRBV19
cdr3_nt: TGTGCCAGTAGTTTCCCGGCTAGCGGGAGGGCTGGAGATACGCAGTATTTT
cdr3_aa: CASSFPASGRAGDTQYF

clone_size: once
j_call: TRBJ1-2
d_call: TRBD1
v_call: TRBV7-6
cdr3_nt: TGTGCCAGCAGCTTAGGGGGGACAGGCCCCTATGGCTACACCTTC
cdr3_aa: CASSLGGTGPYGYTF

clone_size: -
j_call: TRBJ1-2
d_call: -
v_call: TRBV24-1
cdr3_nt: TGTGCCACCAGTGATTTGTCCCTTAACTATGGCTACACCTTC
cdr3_aa: CATSDLSLNYGYTF

clone_size: few
j_call: TRBJ2-3
d_call: TRBD2
v_call: TRBV7-2
cdr3_nt: TGTGCCAGCAGCGGTTTAGCGGGAACCACAGATACGCAGTATTTT
cdr3_aa: CASSGLAGTTDTQYF

clone_size: -
j_call: TRBJ2-1
d_call: -
v_call: TRBV7-3
cdr3_nt: TGTGCCAGCAGCCCAACCGGGACAGGACTAGCGAGGCAGTTCTTC
cdr3_aa: CASSPTGTGLARQFF

clone_size: -
j_call: TRBJ1-2
d_call: -
v_call: TRBV18
cdr3_nt: TGTGCCAGCTCACCGCAAGAGGGTGGCTACACCTTC
cdr3_aa: CASSPQEGGYTF

clone_size: -
j_call: TRBJ2-1
d_call: TRBD2
v_call: TRBV28
cdr3_nt: TGTGCCAGCAGCCCCTTTGGACTAGCGGATAGCTCCTACAATGAGCAGTTCTTC
cdr3_aa: CASSPFGLADSSYNEQFF

clone_size: -
j_call: TRBJ1-1
d_call: -
v_call: TRBV20-1
cdr3_nt: TGCAGTGCTAGAGCCGGCAGGGTATGGACTGAAGCTTTCTTT
cdr3_aa: CSARAGRVWTEAFF

clone_size: -
j_call: TRBJ1-1
d_call: -
v_call: TRBV20-1
cdr3_nt: TGCAGTGCTAGCCGGGGACACCTGAACACTGAAGCTTTCTTT
cdr3_aa: CSASRGHLNTEAFF

clone_size: -
j_call: TRBJ2-1
d_call: -
v_call: TRBV6-1
cdr3_nt: TGTGCCAGACCTATCCTCCCGTCCCCCGACTGCTCCTACAATGAGCAGTTCTTC
cdr3_aa: CARPILPSPDCSYNEQFF

clone_size: -
j_call: TRBJ1-2
d_call: -
v_call: TRBV19
cdr3_nt: TGTGCCAGTAGTATTTCAGGGGCGCCCGGGCGTGGCTACACCTTC
cdr3_aa: CASSISGAPGRGYTF

clone_size: few
j_call: TRBJ1-2
d_call: -
v_call: TRBV20-1
cdr3_nt: TGCAGCGGCTTGCGGAACTATGGCTACACCTTC
cdr3_aa: CSGLRNYGYTF

clone_size: -
j_call: TRBJ1-2
d_call: TRBD1
v_call: TRBV6-1
cdr3_nt: TGTGCCAGCAGACAGGGGGCGATAGGCGGCTACACCTTC
cdr3_aa: CASRQGAIGGYTF

clone_size: -
j_call: TRBJ2-3
d_call: TRBD1
v_call: TRBV19
cdr3_nt: TGTGCCAGTAGTATCGTATTATTCGGGACAGGAGGCACAGATACGCAGTATTTT
cdr3_aa: CASSIVLFGTGGTDTQYF

clone_size: -
j_call: TRBJ1-1
d_call: TRBD1
v_call: TRBV14
cdr3_nt: TGTGCCAGCAGCCGGTACAGGGGTGAAGCTTTCTTT
cdr3_aa: CASSRYRGEAFF

clone_size: once
j_call: TRBJ1-1
d_call: -
v_call: TRBV7-9
cdr3_nt: TGTGCCAGCAGGCCCAACACTGAAGCTTTCTTT
cdr3_aa: CASRPNTEAFF

clone_size: -
j_call: TRBJ1-1
d_call: -
v_call: TRBV28
cdr3_nt: TGTGCCAGCAGTTTACGAGGGCCGGGAAGCGGTAAGACCGTATTT
cdr3_aa: CASSLRGPGSGKTVF

clone_size: -
j_call: TRBJ1-1
d_call: -
v_call: TRBV6-4
cdr3_nt: TGTGCCAGCAGCCAACGGGGAGGGGGCACTGAAGCTTTCTTT
cdr3_aa: CASSQRGGGTEAFF

clone_size: -
j_call: TRBJ2-7
d_call: -
v_call: TRBV20-1
cdr3_nt: TGCAGTGCTAGAGAAATGGAGGGGGCGCGCTACGAGCAGTACTTC
cdr3_aa: CSAREMEGARYEQYF

clone_size: -
j_call: TRBJ1-6
d_call: -
v_call: TRBV20-1
cdr3_nt: TGCAGTGCTCCTAGACAGGTCGCGAGTTGGGGACTAAATTCACCCCTCCACTTT
cdr3_aa: CSAPRQVASWGLNSPLHF

clone_size: -
j_call: TRBJ2-3
d_call: TRBD2
v_call: TRBV7-2
cdr3_nt: TGTGCCAGCAGCTTAGGTGGACTAGCGGCTGCAGATACGCAGTATTTT
cdr3_aa: CASSLGGLAAADTQYF

clone_size: -
j_call: TRBJ1-1
d_call: -
v_call: TRBV28
cdr3_nt: TGTGCCAGCAGCGCCCCCAGGTCAGGGTTGGGCACTGAAGCTTTCTTT
cdr3_aa: CASSAPRSGLGTEAFF

clone_size: -
j_call: TRBJ1-2
d_call: -
v_call: TRBV24-1
cdr3_nt: TGTGCCACCAGTGATTTGGGCAGACAGAATGGCTACACCTTC
cdr3_aa: CATSDLGRQNGYTF

clone_size: -
j_call: TRBJ2-4
d_call: -
v_call: TRBV15
cdr3_nt: TGTGCCACCAGCAGAGAATCTCTAGCCAAAAACATTCAGTACTTC
cdr3_aa: CATSRESLAKNIQYF

clone_size: -
j_call: TRBJ2-3
d_call: -
v_call: TRBV7-2
cdr3_nt: TGTGCCAGCAGCCACTCCCGGGGAGATACGCAGTATTTT
cdr3_aa: CASSHSRGDTQYF

clone_size: -
j_call: TRBJ1-2
d_call: -
v_call: TRBV12-3/TRBV12-4
cdr3_nt: TGTGCCAGCAGTTTAGTCGAGCTTAGGGGCTACACCTTC
cdr3_aa: CASSLVELRGYTF

clone_size: -
j_call: TRBJ2-2
d_call: TRBD2
v_call: TRBV6-5
cdr3_nt: TGTGCCAGCAGTTACTCTCCTAGCGGGATTAGGACCGGGGAGCTGTTTTTT
cdr3_aa: CASSYSPSGIRTGELFF

clone_size: -
j_call: TRBJ1-2
d_call: TRBD1
v_call: TRBV6-1
cdr3_nt: TGTGCCAGCAGGAGGACAGGGGACTATGGCTACACCTTC
cdr3_aa: CASRRTGDYGYTF

clone_size: -
j_call: TRBJ2-7
d_call: -
v_call: TRBV9
cdr3_nt: TGTGCCAGCAGTCCACAGAGCACCTACGAGCAGTACTTC
cdr3_aa: CASSPQSTYEQYF

clone_size: -
j_call: TRBJ2-5
d_call: TRBD2
v_call: TRBV20-1
cdr3_nt: TGCAGTGCTAGTGGGTCCAGACTAGCGGGCCAAGAGACCCAGTACTTC
cdr3_aa: CSASGSRLAGQETQYF

clone_size: -
j_call: TRBJ1-1
d_call: -
v_call: TRBV11-1
cdr3_nt: TGTGCCAGCAGCTCGAGGGGGGGGACCACTGAAGCTTTCTTT
cdr3_aa: CASSSRGGTTEAFF

clone_size: -
j_call: TRBJ1-1
d_call: -
v_call: TRBV10-1
cdr3_nt: TGCGCCAGCAGTGAGTACAGGGTGGGCACTGAAGCTTTCTTT
cdr3_aa: CASSEYRVGTEAFF

clone_size: -
j_call: TRBJ2-7
d_call: -
v_call: TRBV11-2
cdr3_nt: TGTGCCAGCAGCTTACCCCCGACTAGGCGGATGAGGGACGAGCAGTACTTC
cdr3_aa: CASSLPPTRRMRDEQYF

clone_size: -
j_call: TRBJ1-2
d_call: -
v_call: TRBV10-2
cdr3_nt: TGCGCCAGCAGTGGGATGACCTATGGCTACACCTTC
cdr3_aa: CASSGMTYGYTF

clone_size: -
j_call: TRBJ2-5
d_call: -
v_call: TRBV20-1
cdr3_nt: TGCAGTGCTAGCCGAACTAGCATGGAGACCCAGTACTTC
cdr3_aa: CSASRTSMETQYF

clone_size: -
j_call: TRBJ1-5
d_call: TRBD1
v_call: TRBV28
cdr3_nt: TGTGCCAGCAGCCGATCGACAGGGTGGTGCTTT
cdr3_aa: CASSRSTGWCF

clone_size: few
j_call: TRBJ1-5
d_call: TRBD1
v_call: TRBV6-1
cdr3_nt: TGTGCCAGCAGCAGGGACAGGGGGACCAATCAGCCCCAGCATTTT
cdr3_aa: CASSRDRGTNQPQHF